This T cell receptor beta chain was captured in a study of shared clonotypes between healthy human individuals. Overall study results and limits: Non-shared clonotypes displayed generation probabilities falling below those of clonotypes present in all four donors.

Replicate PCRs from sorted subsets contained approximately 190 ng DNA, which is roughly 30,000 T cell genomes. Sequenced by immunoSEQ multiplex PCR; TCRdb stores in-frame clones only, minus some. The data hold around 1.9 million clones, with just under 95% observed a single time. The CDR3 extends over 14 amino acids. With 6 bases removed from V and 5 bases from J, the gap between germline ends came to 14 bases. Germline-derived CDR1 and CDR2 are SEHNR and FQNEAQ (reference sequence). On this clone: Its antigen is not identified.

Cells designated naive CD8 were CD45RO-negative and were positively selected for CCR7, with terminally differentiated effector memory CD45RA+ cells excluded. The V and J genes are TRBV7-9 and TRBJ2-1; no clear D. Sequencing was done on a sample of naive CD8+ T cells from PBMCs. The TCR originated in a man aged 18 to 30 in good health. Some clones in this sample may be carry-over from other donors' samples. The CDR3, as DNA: TGTGCCAGCAGTTCACACTCTACCGACAATGAGCAGTTCTTC. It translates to CASSSHSTDNEQFF. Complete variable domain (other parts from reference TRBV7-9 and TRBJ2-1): DTGVSQNPRHKITKRGQNVTFRCDPISEHNRLYWYRQTLGQGPEFLTYFQNEAQLEKSRLLSDRFSAERPKGSFSTLEIQRTEQGDSAMYLCASSSHSTDNEQFFGPGTRLTVL.